Below, 17 T cell receptor beta chains from the same sample are listed, as sequenced in a study of blood T cells in healthy people across ages. The second PCR ran roughly 6 to 11 cycles with a sample-barcoded 5' primer and J-beta primers. MiXCR was run by TCRdb on the 5' RACE reads, yielding one entry per CDR3 protein. The sample contains 1 million or so distinct CDR3 sequences, 40% to 55% of which appear only once. The sequenced sample was blood. These receptors came from a woman aged 55-70 years in good health.

The J gene is TRBJ1-2, the V gene TRBV5-1; the D gene is possibly TRBD1 (5 bases). V was pared by 1 base and J by 8 bases, with 18 bases between. Germline assignment: CDR1 SGHRS and CDR2 YFSETQ. This CDR3 spans 15 amino acids. CDR3 sequence reads: CASSLPAPGPAGYTF. For the CDR3, the DNA is TGCGCCAGCAGCTTGCCCGCCCCGGGGCCGGCGGGCTACACCTTC.

The V and J genes are TRBV7-9 and TRBJ2-1; D gene unclear. With the DNA end fitting TRBJ2-7 better, the J assignment may be wrong. In germline, CDR1 is SEHNR, CDR2 FQNEAQ (reference sequence). CDR3 length: 14 amino acids. The CDR3 region has the DNA TGTGCCAGCAGCATTTCCCCCTCCTACAATGAGCAGTACTTC. It encodes CASSISPSYNEQYF.

A word on this clonotype: An end of the junction does not agree with germline; a read error may underlie this. The CDR3 region is CASSLIARPSRANVLTF. The CDR3, as DNA: TGTGCCAGCAGCTTAATCGCGCGACCCTCTAGGGCCAACGTCCTGACTTTC. This sequence joins TRBV7-3 and TRBJ2-6; D is unresolved. Per the germline V gene, CDR1 is SGHTA and CDR2 is FQGTGA. CDR3 length: 17 amino acids.

This chain links TRBV6-5 with TRBJ1-5, with TRBD1 identical over 10 bases. The ends lost 5 bases at V and 7 bases at J; junction bases unmatched: 8. The CDR3 runs 15 residues. Germline CDR1 is MNHEY and CDR2 is SVGAGI. The DNA for the CDR3 is TGTGCCAGCAGTCCTAGACAGGGGGCATGGCAGCCCCAGCATTTT. As protein: CASSPRQGAWQPQHF.

This clonotype was seen more than once but under ten times. The V gene is TRBV5-4, the J gene TRBJ2-3; the match to TRBD2 covers 9 bases. From germline, CDR1 is SGHNT and CDR2 YYREEE (reference sequence). After removal of 4 bases from V and 6 bases from J, the junction contained 9 bases not matched to a gene. This CDR3 contains 15 residues. The CDR3 DNA reads as TGTGCCAGCAGCGCGCGGGAGGGCCAGGGTGATACGCAGTATTTT. Translation: CASSAREGQGDTQYF.

A few counts support this clonotype. The chain is built from TRBV27 and TRBJ2-1; weak D call: TRBD2 (6 bases). Germline loops: CDR1 MNHEY, CDR2 SMNVEV (reference sequence). The CDR3 is 13 amino acids. Trimming stripped 3 bases from V and 5 bases from J, with 8 bases between. CDR3 nucleotides: TGTGCCAGCAGTTTCGGGAGAAACAATGAGCAGTTCTTC. It yields the protein CASSFGRNNEQFF.

V and J are TRBV7-2 and TRBJ1-1; D unclear. Germline CDR1 is SGHTA and CDR2 is FQGNSA. The CDR3 contains 12 residues. V lost 4 bases, J lost 7 bases, and 10 bases lay in between. CDR3 residues: CASSSHSYEAFF. CDR3 bases: TGTGCCAGCAGCTCACACAGCTATGAAGCTTTCTTT.

The rearrangement links TRBV21-1 to TRBJ1-6. TRBV21-1 is annotated as a pseudogene. The CDR3 length is 16 residues. This CDR3 reads CASSKEAHSYNSPLHF. The CDR3 bases are TGTGCCAGCAGCAAAGAGGCCCACTCCTATAATTCACCCCTCCACTTT.

This clonotype has only a few counts. The chain joins TRBV21-1 to TRBJ2-4; the D call TRBD1 from the table was never checked on the DNA. TRBV21-1 is deemed a pseudogene. The CDR3 totals 15 residues. CDR3 coding DNA: TGTGCCAGCAGCAAAGAAGAGGGGGCTAGGAACATTCAGTACTTC. It codes for CASSKEEGARNIQYF.

The rearrangement uses TRBV7-9 and TRBJ1-2; 9 nucleotides align to TRBD1. V gave up 5 bases and J gave up 6 bases; unmatched junction bases: 10. The CDR3 is made up of 15 amino acids. Looked up from germline, CDR1 is SEHNR and CDR2 is FQNEAQ (reference sequence). This CDR3 reads CASSGGRGQGNGYTF. CDR3 nucleotide sequence: TGTGCCAGCAGCGGGGGCCGGGGACAGGGAAATGGCTACACCTTC.

DNA of the CDR3: TGTGCCAGCAGTCTTTACCTGACAGTTACGGAAAAACTGTTTTTT. It yields the protein CASSLYLTVTEKLFF. The gene calls are TRBV6-6 and TRBJ1-4; maybe TRBD1 (5 bases). Germline V gene sequence: CDR1 MNHNY, CDR2 SVGAGI (reference sequence). The CDR3 has 15 amino acids. Trimming took off 5 bases at V and 8 bases at J, with 18 bases between the two ends.

This clonotype was counted a single time. An end of the junction differs from the germline gene, which may be a read error. CDR3 nucleotide sequence: TGTGCCAGCGGTTTATCGACAGGGCGAAAAGAGACCCAGTACTTC. Its translation: CASGLSTGRKETQYF. The rearrangement links TRBV12-3 or TRBV12-4 to TRBJ2-7; 7 bases line up with TRBD1. Gene TRBJ2-5 matches the end of the DNA better, so the J call may be wrong. This CDR3 has 15 residues.

There are a few counts of this clonotype. J is TRBJ2-1 and V is TRBV7-2; 7 bases line up with TRBD2. Germline CDR1 reads SGHTA; CDR2 reads FQGNSA. The V and J ends lost 5 bases and 4 bases, in that order; junction bases with no gene match: 8. The CDR3 has 15 residues. The CDR3 coding sequence is TGTGCCAGCAGCAAAGACGCGGGAGCGTACAATGAGCAGTTCTTC. Encoded protein: CASSKDAGAYNEQFF. The full variable domain, rest sourced from reference TRBV7-2 and TRBJ2-1, is GAGVSQSPSNKVTEKGKDVELRCDPISGHTALYWYRQSLGQGLEFLIYFQGNSAPDKSGLPSDRFSAERTGGSVSTLTIQRTQQEDSAVYLCASSKDAGAYNEQFFGPGTRLTVL.

The chain couples TRBV5-1 to TRBJ2-7; D remains unclear. This CDR3 spans 11 amino acids. The germline gives CDR1 SGHRS, CDR2 YFSETQ. The V end lost 8 bases, the J end lost 6 bases, and 12 bases lay between the germline ends. In nucleotides, the CDR3 is TGCGCCAGACACGGACCTAGCGAGCAGTACTTC. Residues: CARHGPSEQYF.

This clonotype was counted a few times. The chain joins TRBV20-1 to TRBJ2-7; the D call may be TRBD1 or TRBD2 (5 bases each). Trimming left V 6 bases short and J 6 bases short, with 9 bases between. Germline V CDR1 and CDR2: DFQATT, SNEGSKA (reference sequence). This CDR3 is 10 amino acids long. CDR3 protein: CSARDLEQYF. CDR3 DNA: TGCAGTGCCAGGGACCTCGAGCAGTACTTC.

This clonotype has a handful of counts. This chain joins TRBV7-9 and TRBJ2-7, with TRBD2 matching over 8 bases. After removal of 8 bases from V and 5 bases from J, the junction contained 8 bases not matched to a gene. CDR3 length equals 13 residues. Germline V gene data show CDR1 as SEHNR and CDR2 as FQNEAQ (reference sequence). CDR3 in amino acids: CASALPGGNEQYF. CDR3 DNA: TGTGCCAGCGCACTCCCGGGGGGGAACGAGCAGTACTTC.

This clonotype has a handful of counts. V gene TRBV20-1 combines with J gene TRBJ1-2; weak D call: TRBD1 (5 bases). Germline assignment: CDR1 DFQATT and CDR2 SNEGSKA (reference sequence). The CDR3 loop spans 12 amino acids. The V and J ends lost 7 bases and 4 bases respectively, with 13 bases between them. CDR3 in amino acids: CSVSGGSYGYTF. The CDR3 nucleotides read TGCAGTGTCAGCGGGGGTTCCTATGGCTACACCTTC.